The 14 T cell receptor beta chains in this list originate from one sample, sequenced in a study of Ad26.COV2.S vaccination and SARS-CoV-2 variants. The sample's treatment: around 19 received Ad26.COV2.S at low or high dose, single or two shots; about 5 received placebo; per-sample allocation not given. After the first vaccine or placebo injection, samples were drawn on day 63. The data were produced by immunoSEQ multiplex PCR, yet TCRdb's version contains in-frame clones alone and is incomplete. Seen here are roughly 330,000 clones, about nine tenths observed once, and the top ten hold around 5.5%. This specimen was peripheral blood, taken in a trial of Ad26.COV2.S vaccine versus placebo. Every receptor here comes from a person aged 18-60 years who received the Ad26.COV2.S COVID-19 vaccine or a placebo.

The count of this clone is one. The chain is built from TRBV28 and TRBJ2-7; D gene uncertain. V was pared by 5 bases and J by 2 bases, with 13 bases between. The CDR3 spans 14 residues. Per the germline V gene, CDR1 is MDHEN and CDR2 is SYDVKM. In DNA, the CDR3 is TGTGCCAGCAGTACCTTGGGCCCTCCCTACGAGCAGTACTTC. Its translation: CASSTLGPPYEQYF.

This chain uses TRBV5-1 with TRBJ1-1; a weak D match, TRBD1 (5 bases). Per the germline V gene, CDR1 is SGHRS and CDR2 is YFSETQ. Deletions cut 4 bases from V and 4 bases from J, with 14 bases between. This CDR3 comprises 14 residues. The CDR3 DNA reads TGCGCCAGCAGCCCGGGAGACCAGGGCACTGAAGCTTTCTTT. Protein product: CASSPGDQGTEAFF.

In the case of this clone: The sample carries other DNA sequences with the same CDR3. The V call is TRBV12-3 or TRBV12-4, the J call TRBJ1-1; D gene ambiguous. This CDR3 contains 12 residues. V lost 3 bases and J 2 bases, leaving 4 bases between the germline ends. The CDR3 sequence is CASSFPNTEAFF. DNA for the CDR3: TGTGCCAGCAGTTTCCCCAACACTGAAGCTTTCTTT.

Written as DNA, the CDR3 is TGTGCCATCAGTGCCGGGACTAGCGGGGGAGAGACCCAGTACTTC. Translation: CAISAGTSGGETQYF. The V gene is TRBV10-3, the J gene TRBJ2-5; 14 positions match TRBD2. V gave up 4 bases and J gave up 4 bases; unmatched junction bases: 2. Germline-derived CDR1 and CDR2 are ENHRY and SYGVKD. The CDR3 is made up of 15 amino acids.

A word on this clone: Its ends do not fully match the called genes, so a read error is possible. This sequence joins TRBV3-1 (or the pseudogene TRBV3-2) and TRBJ2-1, with D uncertain. CDR3 length equals 14 residues. In germline, CDR1 is LGHDT, CDR2 YNNKEL (reference sequence). Written as DNA, the CDR3 is TGTGCCGGCAGCCTCAAGACCTACTACAATGAGCAGTTCTTC. This codes for CAGSLKTYYNEQFF.

This chain links TRBV10-3 with TRBJ1-6; possible D gene TRBD1, 5 bases. This CDR3 contains 12 residues. The V and J ends lost 11 bases and 7 bases respectively, with 12 bases between them. The germline V gene encodes CDR1 ENHRY and CDR2 SYGVKD. The CDR3 DNA follows: TGTGCCGCGGAATCAGGGAATTCACCCCTCCACTTT. It encodes CAAESGNSPLHF.

In this sample, this clone turned up once. The chain is built from TRBV4-3 and TRBJ1-2; TRBD1 is a possible D gene (6 bases). The V gene's germline CDR1 is LGHNA and CDR2 YSLEER. V was cut by 4 bases and J by 6 bases, with 18 bases left in between. CDR3 length equals 15 residues. CDR3 DNA: TGCGCCAGCAGCCCGGACAGCCAAGCGGGAGATGGCTACACCTTC. Protein: CASSPDSQAGDGYTF.

The chain combines TRBV27 with TRBJ1-3, with a possible D match to TRBD1 (6 bases). The CDR3 covers 16 residues. With 5 bases removed from V and 0 bases from J, the gap between germline ends came to 14 bases. From germline, CDR1 is MNHEY and CDR2 SMNVEV (reference sequence). CDR3 in DNA: TGTGCCAGCAGTCCACAGGGCGTTCTCTCTGGAAACACCATATATTTT. Translation: CASSPQGVLSGNTIYF.

This clone came up a few times. This chain links TRBV6-5 with TRBJ2-7; 7 bases are shared with TRBD2. Germline V CDR1 and CDR2: MNHEY, SVGAGI. This CDR3 has 13 residues. Here the CDR3 reads CASSDSPGGFRYV. DNA of the CDR3: TGTGCCAGCAGTGACTCTCCGGGAGGCTTTCGGTACGTC.

This clone has a single count. The chain employs TRBV25-1 and TRBJ1-5; TRBD1 aligns across 10 bases. V lost 8 bases to trimming and J lost 0 bases; unmatched junction nucleotides: 10. The CDR3 is made up of 17 amino acids. Per germline, CDR1 MGHDK and CDR2 SYGVNS. In DNA form, the CDR3 reads TGTGCCAGCCCCGGGGACAGGGGAACAAATAGCAATCAGCCCCAGCATTTT. It encodes CASPGDRGTNSNQPQHF. Using reference TRBV25-1 and TRBJ1-5 for the parts outside the CDR3, the full variable domain is EADIYQTPRYLVIGTGKKITLECSQTMGHDKMYWYQQDPGMELHLIHYSYGVNSTEKGDLSSESTVSRIRTEHFPLTLESARPSHTSQYLCASPGDRGTNSNQPQHFGDGTRLSIL.

The gene calls are TRBV28 and TRBJ2-3, with a possible D match to TRBD2 (6 bases). Trimming pared 5 bases from V and 0 bases from J, leaving 15 bases between. Germline V gene data show CDR1 as MDHEN and CDR2 as SYDVKM. The CDR3 length is 16 residues. CDR3 nucleotide sequence: TGTGCCAGCAGTCGCGGGGTATTAACTAGCACAGATACGCAGTATTTT. Translating gives CASSRGVLTSTDTQYF.

J is TRBJ1-1 and V is TRBV11-2; D call uncertain. V was clipped by 1 base and J by 1 base, with 10 bases between them. Per germline, CDR1 SGHAT and CDR2 FQNNGV. The CDR3 sequence is 15 residues long. The CDR3 loop reads CASSLVVSANTEAFF. CDR3 in DNA: TGTGCCAGCAGCTTAGTCGTTTCCGCGAACACTGAAGCTTTCTTT.

The rearrangement links TRBV6-5 to TRBJ2-7, with 8 bases matching TRBD1. This CDR3 has 16 residues. Trimming cost V 2 bases and J 4 bases; bases outside gene matches: 10. The germline V gene encodes CDR1 MNHEY and CDR2 SVGAGI. The DNA for the CDR3 is TGTGCCAGCAGTTACGGGGGACAGGTTCGACCTTACGAGCAGTACTTC. This codes for CASSYGGQVRPYEQYF.

V is TRBV28 and J is TRBJ1-1; D may be TRBD1 (5 bases). Trimming left V 5 bases short and J 8 bases short, with 15 bases between. Germline assignment: CDR1 MDHEN and CDR2 SYDVKM. The CDR3 is 13 residues long. The chain's CDR3 is CASSGDFLDEAFF. CDR3 DNA: TGTGCCAGCAGTGGGGACTTCCTAGACGAAGCTTTCTTT.